These 23 T cell receptor beta chains came from one sample sequenced in a study of blood T cell repertoires in COVID-19 (TCRdb year 2020). Library method: the immunoSEQ multiplex PCR assay. The immuneACCESS repertoire file appears here via TCRdb, limited to in-frame rearrangements. These files lack a portion of the clones; in checked studies, under half of the deficit traces to unresolved V genes, and the cause of the others is not known. Counted in this sample were roughly 34,000 clones; 70% to 90% of them appeared once. Under 30% of the sample rests with the top ten. Sequencing input: peripheral blood. These receptor sequences come from a woman of 80 years or more with active or convalescent COVID-19.

This sequence joins TRBV2 and TRBJ2-2; TRBD1 agrees at 7 bases. Trimming took 8 bases from V and 5 from J; bases not matched to a gene: 5. Germline V gene sequence: CDR1 SNHLY, CDR2 FYNNEI. The CDR3 contains 13 residues. The CDR3 sequence: CASLKQGTGELFF. CDR3 coding DNA: TGTGCCAGCTTAAAACAGGGGACCGGGGAGCTGTTTTTT.

V is TRBV18 and J is TRBJ1-6; unclear D gene. V lost 4 bases and J 7 bases, leaving 8 bases between the germline ends. This CDR3 has 13 amino acids. Germline CDR1 reads KGHSH; CDR2 reads LQKENI. In DNA form, the CDR3 reads TGTGCCAGCTCACGCGGGCTGAATTCACCCCTCCACTTT. Translating gives CASSRGLNSPLHF. The full variable domain, its missing parts supplied by reference TRBV18 and TRBJ1-6, is NAGVMQNPRHLVRRRGQEARLRCSPMKGHSHVYWYRQLPEEGLKFMVYLQKENIIDESGMPKERFSAEFPKEGPSILRIQQVVRGDSAAYFCASSRGLNSPLHFGNGTRLTVT.

The chain recombines TRBV19 with TRBJ1-1; tentatively, D is TRBD1 (5 bases). Trimming removed 5 bases at V and 1 base at J, with 8 bases between. The CDR3 sequence is 13 residues long. Germline V gives CDR1 LNHDA, CDR2 SQIVND (reference sequence). The chain's CDR3 is CASSPGGNTEAFF. The DNA of the CDR3 is TGTGCCAGTAGTCCCGGGGGGAACACTGAAGCTTTCTTT. The full variable domain, rest sourced from reference TRBV19 and TRBJ1-1, is DGGITQSPKYLFRKEGQNVTLSCEQNLNHDAMYWYRQDPGQGLRLIYYSQIVNDFQKGDIAEGYSVSREKKESFPLTVTSAQKNPTAFYLCASSPGGNTEAFFGQGTRLTVV.

V is TRBV6-5 and J is TRBJ2-1, with D possibly TRBD2 on 7 matching bases. V dropped 5 bases and J dropped 8 bases, with 16 bases sitting between them. The germline V gene has CDR1 MNHEY and CDR2 SVGAGI. The CDR3 has 14 amino acids. The CDR3 DNA reads as TGTGCCAGCAGTCTGTGGGGGGGCAGCGATGAGCAGTTCTTC. This codes for CASSLWGGSDEQFF.

The chain has TRBV4-1 and TRBJ1-6; D may be TRBD1 (6 bases). This CDR3 comprises 15 residues. Germline V lookup: CDR1 MGHRA, CDR2 YSYEKL. The V end was cut by 3 bases, the J end by 12 bases, with 18 bases between. The CDR3 sequence: CASSHPRQELIPLHF. For the CDR3, the DNA is TGCGCCAGCAGCCACCCCCGACAGGAGCTAATACCCCTCCACTTT.

The chain has TRBV7-3 and TRBJ1-1; TRBD1 matches 8 bases. This CDR3 is 15 amino acids long. The germline CDR1 and CDR2 sequences are SGHTA and FQGTGA. J gave up 1 base and V 4 bases, and 5 bases lay outside the gene matches. CDR3 bases: TGTGCCAGCAGCTCTTCCGGGACAGGGAACACTGAAGCTTTCTTT. Protein sequence: CASSSSGTGNTEAFF.

The J gene is TRBJ1-2, the V gene TRBV18; D possibly corresponds to TRBD1 (5 bases). There are 16 residues in the CDR3. With 0 bases removed from V and 4 bases from J, the gap between germline ends came to 15 bases. In germline, CDR1 is KGHSH, CDR2 LQKENI. The CDR3, as DNA: TGTGCCAGCTCACCACCAGTTTCGACAGCCCGCTATGGCTACACCTTC. It yields the protein CASSPPVSTARYGYTF.

V gene TRBV29-1 combines with J gene TRBJ2-4, with a tentative D call TRBD2 (6 bases). The CDR3 consists of 15 residues. Trimming took 2 bases from V and 3 from J, leaving 14 bases between them. Germline loops: CDR1 SQVTM, CDR2 ANQGSEA. CDR3 region: CSVELGGPHKNIQYF. The CDR3 DNA reads as TGCAGCGTTGAACTCGGGGGTCCTCACAAAAACATTCAGTACTTC. The full variable domain, its missing parts supplied by reference TRBV29-1 and TRBJ2-4, is SAVISQKPSRDICQRGTSLTIQCQVDSQVTMMFWYRQQPGQSLTLIATANQGSEATYESGFVIDKFPISRPNLTFSTLTVSNMSPEDSSIYLCSVELGGPHKNIQYFGAGTRLSVL.

The rearrangement joins TRBV11-2 to TRBJ2-7; weak D call: TRBD2 (7 bases). The V end was cut by 5 bases, the J end by 1 base, with 21 bases between. The CDR3 consists of 17 residues. Germline V gene lookup returns CDR1 SGHAT and CDR2 FQNNGV. The CDR3 here is CASSSAGAGAPSYEQYF. The DNA of the CDR3 is TGTGCCAGCAGCAGTGCAGGGGCGGGGGCCCCTTCCTACGAGCAGTACTTC.

The chain employs TRBV10-3 and TRBJ2-5; the match to TRBD1 covers 7 bases. The CDR3 extends over 13 amino acids. The ends lost 6 bases at V and 3 bases at J; junction bases unmatched: 4. Per germline, CDR1 ENHRY and CDR2 SYGVKD. CDR3 residues: CAIRGTAKETQYF. For the CDR3, the DNA is TGTGCCATCAGGGGGACAGCAAAAGAGACCCAGTACTTC.

This clone occurred once. This chain connects TRBV21-1 to TRBJ1-3. TRBV21-1 is listed as a pseudogene. This CDR3 is built from 16 residues. The CDR3 region is CASSKVEGTSGNTIYF. The CDR3 DNA reads as TGTGCCAGCAGCAAAGTCGAGGGCACCTCTGGAAACACCATATATTTT.

This clone was seen just once. The CDR3 protein is CASSPTSGGYPSTDTQYF. DNA of the CDR3: TGCGCCAGCAGCCCAACTAGCGGGGGGTACCCTAGCACAGATACGCAGTATTTT. The gene calls are TRBV5-1 and TRBJ2-3; 12 nucleotides line up with TRBD2. This CDR3 contains 18 residues. The germline gives CDR1 SGHRS, CDR2 YFSETQ. V lost 4 bases to trimming and J lost 0 bases; unmatched junction nucleotides: 9. Full variable domain (rest looked up from reference TRBV5-1 and TRBJ2-3): KAGVTQTPRYLIKTRGQQVTLSCSPISGHRSVSWYQQTPGQGLQFLFEYFSETQRNKGNFPGRFSGRQFSNSRSEMNVSTLELGDSALYLCASSPTSGGYPSTDTQYFGPGTRLTVL.

The CDR3 sequence is CASSNPGTSDSPLHF. CDR3 nucleotide sequence: TGTGCCAGCAGTAACCCCGGGACAAGTGATTCACCCCTCCACTTT. This rearrangement joins TRBV6-5 to TRBJ1-6; a possible D gene is TRBD1 (6 bases). The CDR3 runs to 15 residues. V lost 5 bases and J lost 8, with 16 bases in between. Germline V CDR1 and CDR2: MNHEY, SVGAGI.

Here the CDR3 DNA reads TGTGCCAGTAGTGCTCCGACAGGGCTCGGCCCCTACGAGCAGTACTTC. The encoded protein is CASSAPTGLGPYEQYF. J is TRBJ2-7 and V is TRBV19, with 7 bases that match TRBD1. After removal of 5 bases from V and 2 bases from J, the junction contained 12 bases not matched to a gene. There are 16 residues in the CDR3. Germline lookup yields CDR1 LNHDA and CDR2 SQIVND (reference sequence).

CDR3 sequence: CASSSGQGDEQYF. The DNA of the CDR3 is TGTGCCAGCAGCTCCGGACAGGGCGACGAGCAGTACTTC. The genes are TRBV7-6 and TRBJ2-7; 8 nucleotides agree with TRBD1. The junction had 4 bases not matched to a gene; V was cut back by 4 bases and J by 5 bases. Germline V gives CDR1 SGHVS, CDR2 FNYEAQ. The CDR3 covers 13 residues.

This rearrangement joins TRBV5-1 to TRBJ2-3; possibly TRBD1 for D (6 bases). CDR1 and CDR2 (germline): SGHRS, YFSETQ. CDR3 length: 13 amino acids. V lost 4 bases to trimming and J lost 2 bases, with 8 bases between them. CDR3 loop: CASSPGHTDTQYF. The CDR3 coding sequence is TGCGCCAGCAGCCCGGGACACACAGATACGCAGTATTTT.

The chain employs TRBV2 and TRBJ2-3; the match to TRBD1 covers 8 bases. With 5 bases clipped from V and 6 bases from J, the junction kept 7 bases outside the gene matches. There are 14 residues in the CDR3. Germline CDR1 and CDR2: SNHLY and FYNNEI. CDR3: CASSTGQARDTQYF. CDR3 coding DNA: TGTGCCAGCAGTACGGGACAGGCCCGCGATACGCAGTATTTT.

The rearrangement uses TRBV19 and TRBJ1-6, with D possibly TRBD1 on 5 matching bases. Germline V lookup: CDR1 LNHDA, CDR2 SQIVND (reference sequence). Trimming cost V 3 bases and J 5 bases, with 11 bases left between them. CDR3 length: 15 amino acids. The CDR3 reads CASSIQGTHNSPLHF. The CDR3 DNA is TGTGCCAGTAGTATCCAGGGAACCCATAATTCACCCCTCCACTTT.

The V call is TRBV28, the J call TRBJ1-5, with a weak D call TRBD1 (6 bases). Trimming shortened V by 5 bases and J by 5 bases, and 16 bases separated the two germline ends. In germline, CDR1 is MDHEN, CDR2 SYDVKM. The CDR3 is 15 residues long. This CDR3 reads CASSPSQGGDQPQHF. CDR3 bases: TGTGCCAGCAGTCCCTCACAGGGAGGGGATCAGCCCCAGCATTTT.

This clone appeared a single time. V is TRBV3-1 (or the pseudogene TRBV3-2) and J is TRBJ2-5; 11 bases are a match to TRBD2. Trimming cost V 4 bases and J 1 base; bases outside gene matches: 2. Germline-derived CDR1 and CDR2 are LGHDT and YNNKEL (reference sequence). This CDR3 contains 15 residues. The CDR3 spells CASSPLAGAQETQYF. CDR3 nucleotide sequence: TGTGCCAGCAGCCCACTAGCGGGGGCCCAAGAGACCCAGTACTTC.

This chain joins TRBV3-1 (or the pseudogene TRBV3-2) and TRBJ2-3; possibly TRBD2 for D (5 bases). Looked up from germline, CDR1 is LGHDT and CDR2 is YNNKEL (reference sequence). Trimming stripped 3 bases from V and 0 bases from J, with 7 bases between. This CDR3 has 14 amino acids. The CDR3 spells CASSQTTSTDTQYF. The CDR3, as DNA: TGTGCCAGCAGCCAGACTACTAGCACAGATACGCAGTATTTT.

This clone appeared a few times. The chain recombines TRBV18 with TRBJ2-3; TRBD1 is a possible D gene (5 bases). Between the trimmed V and J ends, which lost 6 bases and 2 bases, there was a span of 9 bases. This CDR3 is 13 amino acids long. Per germline, CDR1 KGHSH and CDR2 LQKENI. The DNA for the CDR3 is TGTGCCAGCTCGACAGCATTCACAGATACGCAGTATTTT. This gives the protein CASSTAFTDTQYF.

The gene calls are TRBV11-2 and TRBJ1-2; D perhaps matches TRBD1 (5 bases). The CDR3 spans 14 residues. CDR1 and CDR2 (germline): SGHAT, FQNNGV. V lost 5 bases to trimming and J lost 2 bases, with 12 bases between them. Written as DNA, the CDR3 is TGTGCCAGCAGCCTAAGGCGGGGGAACTATGGCTACACCTTC. Translated: CASSLRRGNYGYTF.